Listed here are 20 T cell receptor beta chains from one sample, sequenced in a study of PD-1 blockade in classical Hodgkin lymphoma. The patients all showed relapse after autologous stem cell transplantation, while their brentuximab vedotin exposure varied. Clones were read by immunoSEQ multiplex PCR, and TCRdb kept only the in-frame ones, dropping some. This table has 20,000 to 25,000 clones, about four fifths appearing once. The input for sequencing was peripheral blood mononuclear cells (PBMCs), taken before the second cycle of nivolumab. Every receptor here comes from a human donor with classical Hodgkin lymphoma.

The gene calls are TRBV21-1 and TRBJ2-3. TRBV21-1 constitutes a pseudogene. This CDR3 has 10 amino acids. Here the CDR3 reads CASPPDTQYF. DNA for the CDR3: TGTGCCAGTCCCCCAGATACGCAGTATTTT.

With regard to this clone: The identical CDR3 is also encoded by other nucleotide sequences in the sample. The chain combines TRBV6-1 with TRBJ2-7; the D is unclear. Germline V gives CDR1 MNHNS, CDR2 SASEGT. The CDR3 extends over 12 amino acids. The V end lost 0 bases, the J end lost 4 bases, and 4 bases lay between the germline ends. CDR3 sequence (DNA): TGTGCCAGCAGTGAAGCGCGTTACGAGCAGTACTTC. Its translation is CASSEARYEQYF.

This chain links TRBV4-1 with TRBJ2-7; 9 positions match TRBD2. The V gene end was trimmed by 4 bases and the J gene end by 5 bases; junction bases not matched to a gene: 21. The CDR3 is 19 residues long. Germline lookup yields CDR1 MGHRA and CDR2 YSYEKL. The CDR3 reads CASSPEETPKASGIDEQYF. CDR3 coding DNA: TGCGCCAGCAGCCCCGAAGAAACCCCTAAGGCTAGCGGGATCGACGAGCAGTACTTC.

In DNA, the CDR3 is TGTGCCAGCAGTTTTATCCCCCTTGAATACTACAATGAGCAGTTCTTC. It encodes CASSFIPLEYYNEQFF. The chain combines TRBV27 with TRBJ2-1; no firm D call. V dropped 3 bases and J dropped 3 bases, with 15 bases sitting between them. Germline CDR1 is MNHEY and CDR2 is SMNVEV (reference sequence). This CDR3 spans 16 amino acids.

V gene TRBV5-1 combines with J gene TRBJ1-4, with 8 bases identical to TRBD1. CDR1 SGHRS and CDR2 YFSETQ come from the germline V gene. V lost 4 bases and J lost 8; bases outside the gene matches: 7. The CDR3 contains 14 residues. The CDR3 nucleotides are TGCGCCAGCAGCGTGGACAGGGTGGCCGAAAAACTGTTTTTT. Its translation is CASSVDRVAEKLFF.

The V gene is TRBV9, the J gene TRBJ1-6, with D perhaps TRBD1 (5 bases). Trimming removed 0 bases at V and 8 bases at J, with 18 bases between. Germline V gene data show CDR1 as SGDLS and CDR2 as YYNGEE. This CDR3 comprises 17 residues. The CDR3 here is CASSVESRASRDSPLHF. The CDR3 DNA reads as TGTGCCAGCAGCGTAGAGAGCAGGGCAAGTCGTGATTCACCCCTCCACTTT. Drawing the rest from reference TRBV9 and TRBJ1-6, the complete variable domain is DSGVTQTPKHLITATGQRVTLRCSPRSGDLSVYWYQQSLDQGLQFLIQYYNGEERAKGNILERFSAQQFPDLHSELNLSSLELGDSALYFCASSVESRASRDSPLHFGNGTRLTVT.

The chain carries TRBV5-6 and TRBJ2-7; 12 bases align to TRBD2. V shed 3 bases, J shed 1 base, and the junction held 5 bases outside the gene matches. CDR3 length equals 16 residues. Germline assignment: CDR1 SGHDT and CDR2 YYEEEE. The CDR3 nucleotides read TGTGCCAGCAGCTCGAACCTAGCGGGAGGGTCCTACGAGCAGTACTTC. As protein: CASSSNLAGGSYEQYF.

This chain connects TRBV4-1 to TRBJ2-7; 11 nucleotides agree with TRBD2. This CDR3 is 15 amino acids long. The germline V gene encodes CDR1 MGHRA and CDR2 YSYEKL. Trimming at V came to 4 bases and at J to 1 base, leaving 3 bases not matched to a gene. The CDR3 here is CASSLTSGSSYEQYF. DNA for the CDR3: TGCGCCAGCAGCCTAACTAGCGGGAGTTCCTACGAGCAGTACTTC.

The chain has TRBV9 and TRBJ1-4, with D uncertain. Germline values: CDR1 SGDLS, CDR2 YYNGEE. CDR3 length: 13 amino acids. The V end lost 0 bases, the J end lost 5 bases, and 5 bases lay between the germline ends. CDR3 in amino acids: CASSVVPNEKLFF. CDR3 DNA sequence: TGTGCCAGCAGCGTAGTCCCGAATGAAAAACTGTTTTTT.

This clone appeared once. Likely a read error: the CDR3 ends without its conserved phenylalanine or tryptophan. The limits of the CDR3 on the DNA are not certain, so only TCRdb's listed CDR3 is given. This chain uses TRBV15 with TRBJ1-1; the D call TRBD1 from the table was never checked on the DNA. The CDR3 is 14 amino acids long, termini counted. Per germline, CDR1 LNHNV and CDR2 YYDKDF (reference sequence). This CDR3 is CATSVSARQGRTVL.

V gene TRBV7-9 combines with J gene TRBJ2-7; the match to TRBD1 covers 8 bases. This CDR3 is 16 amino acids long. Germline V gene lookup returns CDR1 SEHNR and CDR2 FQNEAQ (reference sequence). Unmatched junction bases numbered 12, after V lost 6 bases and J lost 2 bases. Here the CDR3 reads CASSQALDRATYEQYF. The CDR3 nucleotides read TGTGCCAGCAGTCAAGCTTTGGACAGGGCGACCTACGAGCAGTACTTC.

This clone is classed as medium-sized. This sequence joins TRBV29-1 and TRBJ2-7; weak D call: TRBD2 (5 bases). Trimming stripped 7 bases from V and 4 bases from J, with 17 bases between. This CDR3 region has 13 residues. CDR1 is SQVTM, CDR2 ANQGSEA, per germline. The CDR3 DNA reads TGCAGCGCTACCACTAGTGGCGTATACGAGCAGTACTTC. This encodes CSATTSGVYEQYF.

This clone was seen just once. Here the CDR3 reads CASSPVPTSGRASRSYNEQFF. CDR3 nucleotides: TGTGCCAGCAGTCCAGTACCGACTAGCGGGAGGGCCAGCCGGTCCTACAATGAGCAGTTCTTC. The chain links TRBV28 to TRBJ2-1; 14 nucleotides line up with TRBD2. This CDR3 region has 21 residues. V shed 5 bases and J 1 base; nucleotides not matched to a gene: 16. From germline, CDR1 is MDHEN and CDR2 SYDVKM.

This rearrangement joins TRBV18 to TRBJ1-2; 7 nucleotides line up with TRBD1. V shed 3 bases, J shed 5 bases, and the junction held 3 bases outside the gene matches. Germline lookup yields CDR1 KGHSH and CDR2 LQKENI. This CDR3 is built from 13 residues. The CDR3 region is CASSPGTEYGYTF. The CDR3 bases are TGTGCCAGCTCACCCGGGACAGAATATGGCTACACCTTC.

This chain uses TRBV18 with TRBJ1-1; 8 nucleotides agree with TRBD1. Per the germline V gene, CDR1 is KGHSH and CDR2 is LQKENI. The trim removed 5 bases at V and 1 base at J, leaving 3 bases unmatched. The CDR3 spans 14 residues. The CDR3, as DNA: TGTGCCAGCTCATCACAGGGGGGGAACACTGAAGCTTTCTTT. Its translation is CASSSQGGNTEAFF.

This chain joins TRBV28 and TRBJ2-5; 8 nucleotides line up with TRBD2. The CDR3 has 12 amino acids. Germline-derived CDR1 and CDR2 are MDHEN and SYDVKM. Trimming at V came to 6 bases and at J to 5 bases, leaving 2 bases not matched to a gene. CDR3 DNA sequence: TGTGCCAGCAGGAGCGGGAGTGAGACCCAGTACTTC. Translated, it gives CASRSGSETQYF.

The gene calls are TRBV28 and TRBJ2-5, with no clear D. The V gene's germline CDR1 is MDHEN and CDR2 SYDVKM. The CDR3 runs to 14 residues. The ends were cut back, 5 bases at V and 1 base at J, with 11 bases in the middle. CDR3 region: CASSEWKSQETQYF. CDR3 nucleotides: TGTGCCAGCAGTGAGTGGAAGAGCCAAGAGACCCAGTACTTC.

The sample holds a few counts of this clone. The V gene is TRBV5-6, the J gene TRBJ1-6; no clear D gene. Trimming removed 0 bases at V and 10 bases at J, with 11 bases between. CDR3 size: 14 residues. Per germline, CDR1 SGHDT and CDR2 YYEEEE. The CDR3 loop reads CASSLAGSQSPLHF. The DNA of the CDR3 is TGTGCCAGCAGCTTGGCCGGAAGTCAGTCACCCCTCCACTTT.

CDR3: CASSVGGATTGELFF. The CDR3 bases are TGTGCCAGCAGCGTTGGGGGGGCGACCACCGGGGAGCTGTTTTTT. The genes are TRBV9 and TRBJ2-2, with TRBD2 as a possible D gene (7 bases). The CDR3 length is 15 residues. Germline V gives CDR1 SGDLS, CDR2 YYNGEE. V gave up 2 bases and J gave up 4 bases, with 12 bases separating them.

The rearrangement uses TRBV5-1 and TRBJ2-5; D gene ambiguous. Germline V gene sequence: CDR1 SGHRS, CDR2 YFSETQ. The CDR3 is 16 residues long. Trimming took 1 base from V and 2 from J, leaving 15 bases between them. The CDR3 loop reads CASSLSGWTVQETQYF. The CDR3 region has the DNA TGCGCCAGCAGCTTGTCTGGTTGGACGGTGCAAGAGACCCAGTACTTC.